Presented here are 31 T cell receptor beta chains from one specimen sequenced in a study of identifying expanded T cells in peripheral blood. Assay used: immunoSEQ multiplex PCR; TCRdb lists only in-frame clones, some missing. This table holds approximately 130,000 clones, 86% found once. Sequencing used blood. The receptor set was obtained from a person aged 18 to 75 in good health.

The CDR3 spells CASSFGTGIDSNQPQHF. The DNA of the CDR3 is TGTGCCAGCAGTTTCGGGACAGGGATTGATAGCAATCAGCCCCAGCATTTT. J is TRBJ1-5 and V is TRBV28; 9 positions agree with TRBD1. V was pared by 3 bases and J by 0 bases, with 6 bases of the junction left unmatched. Looked up from germline, CDR1 is MDHEN and CDR2 is SYDVKM. The CDR3 runs 17 residues. The full variable domain, in which reference TRBV28 and TRBJ1-5 provide the parts outside the CDR3, is DVKVTQSSRYLVKRTGEKVFLECVQDMDHENMFWYRQDPGLGLRLIYFSYDVKMKEKGDIPEGYSVSREKKERFSLILESASTNQTSMYLCASSFGTGIDSNQPQHFGDGTRLSIL.

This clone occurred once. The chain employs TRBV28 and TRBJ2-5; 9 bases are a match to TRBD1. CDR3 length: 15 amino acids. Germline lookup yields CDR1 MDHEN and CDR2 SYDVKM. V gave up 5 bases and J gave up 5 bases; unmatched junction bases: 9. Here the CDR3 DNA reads TGTGCCAGCAGTACCGGCGGGACAGGGTACGAGACCCAGTACTTC. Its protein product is CASSTGGTGYETQYF. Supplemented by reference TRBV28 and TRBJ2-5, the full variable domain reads DVKVTQSSRYLVKRTGEKVFLECVQDMDHENMFWYRQDPGLGLRLIYFSYDVKMKEKGDIPEGYSVSREKKERFSLILESASTNQTSMYLCASSTGGTGYETQYFGPGTRLLVL.

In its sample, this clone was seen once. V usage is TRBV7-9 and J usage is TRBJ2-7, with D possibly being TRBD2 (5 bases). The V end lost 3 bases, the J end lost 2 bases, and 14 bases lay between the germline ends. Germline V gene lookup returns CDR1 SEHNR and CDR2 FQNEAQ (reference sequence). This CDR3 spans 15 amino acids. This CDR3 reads CASSFTGKTPYEQYF. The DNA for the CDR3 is TGTGCCAGCAGCTTTACGGGAAAGACCCCCTACGAGCAGTACTTC.

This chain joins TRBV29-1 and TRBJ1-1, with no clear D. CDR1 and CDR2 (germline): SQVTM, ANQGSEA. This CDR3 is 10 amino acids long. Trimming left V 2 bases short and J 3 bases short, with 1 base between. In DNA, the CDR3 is TGCAGCGTTGAACACACTGAAGCTTTCTTT. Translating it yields CSVEHTEAFF.

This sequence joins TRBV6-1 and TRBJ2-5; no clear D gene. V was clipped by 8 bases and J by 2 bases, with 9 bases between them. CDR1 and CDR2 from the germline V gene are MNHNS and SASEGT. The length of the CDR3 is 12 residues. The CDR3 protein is CASRIRQETQYF. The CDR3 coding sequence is TGTGCCAGCCGGATCAGGCAAGAGACCCAGTACTTC.

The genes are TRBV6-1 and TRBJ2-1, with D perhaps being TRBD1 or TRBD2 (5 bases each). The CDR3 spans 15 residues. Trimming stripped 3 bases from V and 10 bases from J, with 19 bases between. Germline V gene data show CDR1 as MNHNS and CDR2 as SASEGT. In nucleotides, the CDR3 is TGTGCCAGCAGTGATGTGGGTCGTTGGGGCGGGGAGCAGTTCTTC. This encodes CASSDVGRWGGEQFF.

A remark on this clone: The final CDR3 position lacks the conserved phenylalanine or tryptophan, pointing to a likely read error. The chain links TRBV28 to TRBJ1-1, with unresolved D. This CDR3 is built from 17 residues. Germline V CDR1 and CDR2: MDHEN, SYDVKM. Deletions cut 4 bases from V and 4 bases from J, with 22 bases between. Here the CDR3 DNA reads TGTGCCAGCAGTTATGGCCCTCCCGGGTCGACGAGCACTGAAGCTTTCCTT. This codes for CASSYGPPGSTSTEAFL.

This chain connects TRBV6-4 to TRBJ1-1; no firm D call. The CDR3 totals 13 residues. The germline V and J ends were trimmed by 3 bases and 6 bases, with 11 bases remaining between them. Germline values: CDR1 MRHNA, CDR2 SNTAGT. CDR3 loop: CASSEAWGAEAFF. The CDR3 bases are TGTGCCAGCAGTGAGGCGTGGGGTGCTGAAGCTTTCTTT.

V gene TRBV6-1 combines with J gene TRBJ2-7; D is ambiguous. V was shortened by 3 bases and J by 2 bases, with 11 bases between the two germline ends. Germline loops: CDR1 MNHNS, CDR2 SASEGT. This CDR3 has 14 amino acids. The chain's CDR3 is CASSELTVTYEQYF. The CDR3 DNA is TGTGCCAGCAGTGAGCTGACGGTTACCTACGAGCAGTACTTC.

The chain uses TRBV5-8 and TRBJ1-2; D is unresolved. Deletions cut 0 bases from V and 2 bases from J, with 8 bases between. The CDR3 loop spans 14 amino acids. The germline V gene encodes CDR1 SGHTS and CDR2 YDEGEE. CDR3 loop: CASSLVGRNYGYTF. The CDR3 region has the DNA TGTGCCAGCAGCTTGGTGGGCAGGAACTATGGCTACACCTTC.

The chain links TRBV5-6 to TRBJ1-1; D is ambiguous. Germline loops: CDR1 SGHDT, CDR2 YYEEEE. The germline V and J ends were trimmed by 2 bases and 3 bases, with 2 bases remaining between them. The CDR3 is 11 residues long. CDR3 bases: TGTGCCAGCAGCTTCCACACTGAAGCTTTCTTT. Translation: CASSFHTEAFF.

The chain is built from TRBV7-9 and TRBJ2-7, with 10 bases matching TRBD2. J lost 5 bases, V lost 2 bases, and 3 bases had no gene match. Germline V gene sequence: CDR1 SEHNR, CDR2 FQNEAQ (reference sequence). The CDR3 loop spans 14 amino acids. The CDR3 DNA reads TGTGCCAGCAGCTTAACTAGCGGGATAAACGAGCAGTACTTC. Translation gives CASSLTSGINEQYF.

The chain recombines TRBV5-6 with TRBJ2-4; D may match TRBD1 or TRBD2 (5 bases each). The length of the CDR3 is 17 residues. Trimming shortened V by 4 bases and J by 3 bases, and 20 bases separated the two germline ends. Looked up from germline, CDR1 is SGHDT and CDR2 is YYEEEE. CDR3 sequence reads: CASSARDPRGGKNIQYF. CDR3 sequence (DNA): TGTGCCAGCAGCGCCCGGGACCCCAGAGGTGGCAAAAACATTCAGTACTTC.

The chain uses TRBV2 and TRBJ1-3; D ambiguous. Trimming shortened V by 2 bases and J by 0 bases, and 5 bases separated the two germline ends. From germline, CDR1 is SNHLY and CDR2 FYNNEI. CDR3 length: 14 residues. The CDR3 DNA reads TGTGCCAGCAGTGAACGGGACTCTGGAAACACCATATATTTT. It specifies CASSERDSGNTIYF. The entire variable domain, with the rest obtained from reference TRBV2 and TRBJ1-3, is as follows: EPEVTQTPSHQVTQMGQEVILRCVPISNHLYFYWYRQILGQKVEFLVSFYNNEISEKSEIFDDQFSVERPDGSNFTLKIRSTKLEDSAMYFCASSERDSGNTIYFGEGSWLTVV.

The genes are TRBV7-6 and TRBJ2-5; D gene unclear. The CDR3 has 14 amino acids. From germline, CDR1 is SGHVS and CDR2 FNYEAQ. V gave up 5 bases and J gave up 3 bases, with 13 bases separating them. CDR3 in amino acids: CASSGALGKETQYF. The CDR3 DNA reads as TGTGCCAGCAGCGGTGCACTGGGAAAAGAGACCCAGTACTTC.

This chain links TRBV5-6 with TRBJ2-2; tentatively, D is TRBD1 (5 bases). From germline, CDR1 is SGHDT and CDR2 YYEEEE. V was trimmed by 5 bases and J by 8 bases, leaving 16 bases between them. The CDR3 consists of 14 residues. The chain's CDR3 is CASRPGALPGELFF. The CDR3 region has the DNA TGTGCCAGCAGACCTGGGGCCCTCCCGGGGGAGCTGTTTTTT.

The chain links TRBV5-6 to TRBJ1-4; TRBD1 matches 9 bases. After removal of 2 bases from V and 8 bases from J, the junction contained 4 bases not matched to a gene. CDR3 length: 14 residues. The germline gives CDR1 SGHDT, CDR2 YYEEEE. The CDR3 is CASSLGQGKEKLFF. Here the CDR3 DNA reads TGTGCCAGCAGCTTAGGACAGGGGAAGGAAAAACTGTTTTTT.

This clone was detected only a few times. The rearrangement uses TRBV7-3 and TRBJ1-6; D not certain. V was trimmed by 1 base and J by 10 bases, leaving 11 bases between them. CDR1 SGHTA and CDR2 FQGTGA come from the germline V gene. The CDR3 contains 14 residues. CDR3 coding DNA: TGTGCCAGCAGCTTAAGTGGCGGTCGCTCACCCCTCCACTTT. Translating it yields CASSLSGGRSPLHF.

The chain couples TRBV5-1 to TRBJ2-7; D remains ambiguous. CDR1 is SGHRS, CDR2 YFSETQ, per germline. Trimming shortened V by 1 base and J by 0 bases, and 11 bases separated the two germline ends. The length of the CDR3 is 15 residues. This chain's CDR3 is CASSLTTGASYEQYF. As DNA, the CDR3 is TGCGCCAGCAGCTTGACTACTGGAGCCTCCTACGAGCAGTACTTC.

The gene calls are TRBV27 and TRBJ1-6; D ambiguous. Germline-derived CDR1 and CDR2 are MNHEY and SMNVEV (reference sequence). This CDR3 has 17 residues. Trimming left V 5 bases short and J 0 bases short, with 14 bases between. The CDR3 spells CASSPLSLSSYNSPLHF. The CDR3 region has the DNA TGTGCCAGCAGTCCCCTCTCACTCTCCTCCTATAATTCACCCCTCCACTTT.

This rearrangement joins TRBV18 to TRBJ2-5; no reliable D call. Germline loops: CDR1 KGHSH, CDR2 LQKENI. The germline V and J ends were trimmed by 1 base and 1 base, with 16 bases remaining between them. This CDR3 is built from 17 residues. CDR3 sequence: CASSPREPVETQETQYF. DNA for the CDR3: TGTGCCAGCTCACCACGGGAACCGGTGGAGACCCAAGAGACCCAGTACTTC. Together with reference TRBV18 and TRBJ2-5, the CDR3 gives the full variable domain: NAGVMQNPRHLVRRRGQEARLRCSPMKGHSHVYWYRQLPEEGLKFMVYLQKENIIDESGMPKERFSAEFPKEGPSILRIQQVVRGDSAAYFCASSPREPVETQETQYFGPGTRLLVL.

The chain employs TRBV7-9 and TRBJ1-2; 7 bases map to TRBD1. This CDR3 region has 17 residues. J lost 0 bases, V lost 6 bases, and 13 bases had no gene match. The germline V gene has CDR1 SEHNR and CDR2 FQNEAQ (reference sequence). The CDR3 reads CASRPGLNRGTNYGYTF. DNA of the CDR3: TGTGCCAGCAGGCCGGGACTTAACAGGGGAACTAACTATGGCTACACCTTC.

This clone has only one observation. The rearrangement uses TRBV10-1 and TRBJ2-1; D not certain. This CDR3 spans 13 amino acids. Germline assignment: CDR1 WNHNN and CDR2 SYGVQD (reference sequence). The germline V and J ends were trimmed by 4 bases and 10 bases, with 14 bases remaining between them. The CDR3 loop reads CASSVPSAREQFF. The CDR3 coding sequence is TGCGCCAGCAGTGTCCCATCAGCCAGAGAGCAGTTCTTC.

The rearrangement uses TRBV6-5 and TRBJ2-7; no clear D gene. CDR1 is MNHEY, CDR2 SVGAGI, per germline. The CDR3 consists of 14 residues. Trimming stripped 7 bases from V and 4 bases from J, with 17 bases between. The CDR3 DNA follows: TGTGCCAGCACCACCTGGGAAAGGCGATACGAGCAGTACTTC. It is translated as CASTTWERRYEQYF.

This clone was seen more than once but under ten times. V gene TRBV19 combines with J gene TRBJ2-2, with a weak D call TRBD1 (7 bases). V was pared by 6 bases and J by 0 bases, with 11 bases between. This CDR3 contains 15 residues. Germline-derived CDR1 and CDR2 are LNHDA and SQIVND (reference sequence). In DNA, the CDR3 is TGTGCCAGTAGAGGAGGGACAGCGAACACCGGGGAGCTGTTTTTT. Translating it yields CASRGGTANTGELFF.

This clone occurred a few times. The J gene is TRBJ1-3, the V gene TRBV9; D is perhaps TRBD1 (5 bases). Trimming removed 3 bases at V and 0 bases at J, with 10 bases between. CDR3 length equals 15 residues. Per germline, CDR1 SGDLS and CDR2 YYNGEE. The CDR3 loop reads CASSERDYSGNTIYF. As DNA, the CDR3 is TGTGCCAGCAGCGAACGGGACTACTCTGGAAACACCATATATTTT.

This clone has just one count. CDR3: CASTLRGTGELFF. CDR3 DNA sequence: TGTGCCAGCACCCTCCGGGGCACCGGGGAGCTGTTTTTT. The chain links TRBV7-8 to TRBJ2-2, with D perhaps matching TRBD2 (5 bases). Germline assignment: CDR1 SGHVS and CDR2 FQNEAQ. V was shortened by 7 bases and J by 4 bases, with 10 bases between the two germline ends. The CDR3 runs to 13 residues.

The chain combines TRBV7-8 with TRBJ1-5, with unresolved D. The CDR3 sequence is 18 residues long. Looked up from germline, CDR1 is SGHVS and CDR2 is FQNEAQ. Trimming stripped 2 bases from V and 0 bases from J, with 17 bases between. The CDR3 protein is CASSLSPGPYYSNQPQHF. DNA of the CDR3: TGTGCCAGCAGCTTATCCCCTGGTCCATACTATAGCAATCAGCCCCAGCATTTT.

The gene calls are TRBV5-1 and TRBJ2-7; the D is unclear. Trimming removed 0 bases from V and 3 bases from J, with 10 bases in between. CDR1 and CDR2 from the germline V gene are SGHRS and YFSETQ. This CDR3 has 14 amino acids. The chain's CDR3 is CASSLDPAGYEQYF. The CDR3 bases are TGCGCCAGCAGCTTGGATCCAGCCGGCTACGAGCAGTACTTC.

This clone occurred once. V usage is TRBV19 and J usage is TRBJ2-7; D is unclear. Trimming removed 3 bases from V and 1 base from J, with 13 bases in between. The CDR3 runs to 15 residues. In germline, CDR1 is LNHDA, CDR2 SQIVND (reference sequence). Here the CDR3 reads CASSMHLFPSYEQYF. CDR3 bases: TGTGCCAGTAGTATGCATCTTTTCCCTTCCTACGAGCAGTACTTC.

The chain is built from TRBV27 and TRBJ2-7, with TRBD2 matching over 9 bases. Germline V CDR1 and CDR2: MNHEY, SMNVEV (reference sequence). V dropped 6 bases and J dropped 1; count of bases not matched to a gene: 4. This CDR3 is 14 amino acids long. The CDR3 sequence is CASRTSGPSYEQYF. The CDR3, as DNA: TGTGCCAGCAGGACTAGCGGTCCATCCTACGAGCAGTACTTC.